Presented here are 5 T cell receptor beta chains from one specimen sequenced in a study of cytomegalovirus exposure and HLA in healthy donors (dated by TCRdb to the late 2010s). Library prep was done by the immunoSEQ multiplex PCR assay. The multiplex PCR relied on a mix of 60 forward primers for TCR Vbeta segments and 13 reverse primers for TCR Jbeta segments. In its TCRdb copy, this immuneACCESS table keeps in-frame sequences only and misses some clones. Where compared with another copy, unresolved V genes explain less than half of these, and the others have no known cause. The sample records approximately 100,000 clones, about 70% of which are singletons. The ten biggest clones cover 2% to 2.5% of the sample. The specimen was PBMCs. These TCRs come from a human donor in good health.

In its sample, this clone was seen a few times. The V call is TRBV5-5, the J call TRBJ2-2; possible D gene TRBD2, 6 bases. The germline V gene has CDR1 SGHKS and CDR2 YYEKEE (reference sequence). With 3 bases removed from V and 3 bases from J, the gap between germline ends came to 15 bases. The CDR3 runs to 16 residues. The CDR3 coding sequence is TGTGCCAGCAGCTACGCCCCGGGACTTTACACCGGGGAGCTGTTTTTT. It specifies CASSYAPGLYTGELFF.

The sample holds one count of this clone. V gene TRBV30 combines with J gene TRBJ2-5; 9 bases fit TRBD2. The assigned J gene may be wrong: the sequence end matches TRBJ2-7 better. CDR3 length: 19 residues. CDR1 is GTSNPN and CDR2 is SVGIG in the germline V gene (reference sequence). CDR3 nucleotide sequence: TGTGCCTGGAGTGTACTAGGTCTGGTAGCGGGAGATGGTTCCTACGAGCAGTACTTC. Residues: CAWSVLGLVAGDGSYEQYF.

The chain uses TRBV6-5 and TRBJ1-1, with 10 bases lining up with TRBD1. After removal of 6 bases from V and 11 bases from J, the junction contained 15 bases not matched to a gene. The CDR3 sequence is 15 residues long. The germline V gene has CDR1 MNHEY and CDR2 SVGAGI. The CDR3 sequence is CASRRGRDRGMEAFF. The CDR3 DNA is TGTGCCAGCAGGAGAGGCCGGGACAGGGGAATGGAGGCTTTCTTT.

The CDR3 DNA sequence: TGTGCCAGCAGCTTGGCACCAGGGTGGTCGCTTTATGGCTACACCTTC. Protein sequence: CASSLAPGWSLYGYTF. V usage is TRBV5-8 and J usage is TRBJ1-2; possible D gene TRBD1, 5 bases. V shed 0 bases and J shed 5 bases, with 17 bases lying between them. CDR3 length: 16 residues. Looked up from germline, CDR1 is SGHTS and CDR2 is YDEGEE.

For the CDR3, the DNA is TGTGCCAGCAGCCCCGCCCGGGGGAACACTGAAGCTTTCTTT. Protein product: CASSPARGNTEAFF. The rearrangement uses TRBV5-4 and TRBJ1-1; D gene uncertain. The CDR3 length is 14 residues. Germline loops: CDR1 SGHNT, CDR2 YYREEE (reference sequence). Between the trimmed V and J ends, which lost 4 bases and 1 base, there was a span of 11 bases.